This entry lists 26 T cell receptor beta chains sequenced from one sample in a study of blood T cell repertoires in COVID-19. Assay used: immunoSEQ multiplex PCR; TCRdb lists only in-frame clones, some missing. The sample records around 290,000 clones, around nine tenths being singletons. The material sequenced was PBMCs or T cells enriched from blood (not recorded which). The receptor source for this set is a woman aged 18-29 years who had recovered from COVID-19.

This clone occurred a few times. This rearrangement joins TRBV28 to TRBJ1-2; TRBD1 matches at 9 bases. CDR1 and CDR2 from the germline V gene are MDHEN and SYDVKM. This CDR3 is built from 14 residues. V was clipped by 6 bases and J by 6 bases; unmatched bases: 8. The CDR3 reads CASRRAGTGNGYTF. CDR3 DNA sequence: TGTGCCAGCAGACGAGCCGGGACAGGGAATGGCTACACCTTC.

The V and J genes are TRBV6-5 and TRBJ1-2; 8 bases fit TRBD1. This CDR3 has 14 amino acids. V shed 6 bases, J shed 4 bases, and the junction held 7 bases outside the gene matches. In germline, CDR1 is MNHEY, CDR2 SVGAGI. The CDR3 protein is CASRPRGLGYGYTF. In nucleotides, the CDR3 is TGTGCCAGCAGACCCAGGGGGCTCGGCTATGGCTACACCTTC.

J is TRBJ1-1 and V is TRBV6-5, with 7 positions matching TRBD1. Germline V gene lookup returns CDR1 MNHEY and CDR2 SVGAGI. The CDR3 spans 15 residues. V was pared by 4 bases and J by 0 bases, with 5 bases of the junction left unmatched. CDR3 sequence reads: CASSSDREVNTEAFF. In DNA, the CDR3 is TGTGCCAGCAGTTCCGACAGGGAAGTGAACACTGAAGCTTTCTTT.

The chain uses TRBV19 and TRBJ2-7; no definite D call. Germline CDR1 reads LNHDA; CDR2 reads SQIVND (reference sequence). This CDR3 contains 13 residues. V was trimmed by 3 bases and J by 0 bases, leaving 6 bases between them. As DNA, the CDR3 is TGTGCCAGTAGTATTCCTTTCTCCTACGAGCAGTACTTC. Residues: CASSIPFSYEQYF.

This clone was found once. The chain couples TRBV7-9 to TRBJ1-2; D might be TRBD1 (5 bases). CDR1 and CDR2 (germline): SEHNR, FQNEAQ (reference sequence). The length of the CDR3 is 14 residues. Trimming left V 6 bases short and J 1 base short, with 12 bases between. The DNA for the CDR3 is TGTGCCAGCAGAAAGGTAGGGGTTAACTATGGCTACACCTTC. Translated: CASRKVGVNYGYTF.

The V and J genes are TRBV9 and TRBJ2-2; 7 bases agree with TRBD1. V shed 8 bases, J shed 4 bases, and the junction held 8 bases outside the gene matches. The CDR3 covers 14 residues. The V gene's germline CDR1 is SGDLS and CDR2 YYNGEE. The chain's CDR3 is CASGDSPFTGELFF. CDR3 DNA sequence: TGTGCCAGTGGGGACAGTCCATTCACCGGGGAGCTGTTTTTT.

J is TRBJ2-7 and V is TRBV6-5, with 7 bases lining up with TRBD1. The CDR3 consists of 14 residues. V lost 9 bases, J lost 5 bases, and 13 bases stayed unmatched. Germline V gene lookup returns CDR1 MNHEY and CDR2 SVGAGI. The CDR3 DNA reads as TGTGCCAGACCTGCCCCGACAGGGATAAACGAGCAGTACTTC. It specifies CARPAPTGINEQYF.

The rearrangement uses TRBV11-2 and TRBJ2-7; D might be TRBD2 (6 bases). V was cut by 3 bases and J by 3 bases, with 21 bases left in between. CDR1 is SGHAT and CDR2 is FQNNGV in the germline V gene. The CDR3 is 17 amino acids. CDR3 sequence: CASSLGPGVRRVYEQYF. CDR3 bases: TGTGCCAGCAGCTTGGGCCCGGGAGTGAGAAGGGTCTACGAGCAGTACTTC.

This clone turned up a few times. CDR3 residues: CASSPDRANTGELFF. The CDR3 region has the DNA TGTGCCAGCAGCCCCGACAGGGCGAACACCGGGGAGCTGTTTTTT. This chain joins TRBV7-2 and TRBJ2-2, with 7 bases fitting TRBD1. CDR3 length equals 15 residues. The V and J ends lost 5 bases and 0 bases, in that order; junction bases with no gene match: 3. In germline, CDR1 is SGHTA, CDR2 FQGNSA.

This chain links TRBV11-2 with TRBJ2-7; 9 bases align to TRBD1. CDR3 length: 15 amino acids. The junction had 7 bases not matched to a gene; V was cut back by 5 bases and J by 2 bases. Germline V gene sequence: CDR1 SGHAT, CDR2 FQNNGV. The CDR3: CASSLTGQGTYEQYF. Written as DNA, the CDR3 is TGTGCCAGCAGCCTTACGGGACAGGGTACCTACGAGCAGTACTTC. Variable domain in full (rest from reference TRBV11-2 and TRBJ2-7): EAGVAQSPRYKIIEKRQSVAFWCNPISGHATLYWYQQILGQGPKLLIQFQNNGVVDDSQLPKDRFSAERLKGVDSTLKIQPAKLEDSAVYLCASSLTGQGTYEQYFGPGTRLTVT.

The rearrangement uses TRBV5-1 and TRBJ1-1; 8 positions agree with TRBD1. CDR1 SGHRS and CDR2 YFSETQ come from the germline V gene. The CDR3 consists of 13 residues. V was clipped by 6 bases and J by 8 bases; unmatched bases: 9. The CDR3 sequence: CASTPGTGTEAFF. The DNA for the CDR3 is TGCGCCAGCACCCCCGGGACAGGTACCGAAGCTTTCTTT.

This chain uses TRBV28 with TRBJ2-1; the match to TRBD2 covers 7 bases. This CDR3 comprises 17 residues. CDR1 is MDHEN, CDR2 SYDVKM, per germline. After removal of 2 bases from V and 0 bases from J, the junction contained 7 bases not matched to a gene. CDR3 region: CASSLASGTHSYNEQFF. CDR3 nucleotides: TGTGCCAGCAGTTTAGCCAGCGGGACTCACTCCTACAATGAGCAGTTCTTC.

V is TRBV5-1 and J is TRBJ2-3; D gene ambiguous. Per germline, CDR1 SGHRS and CDR2 YFSETQ. Deletions cut 0 bases from V and 3 bases from J, with 5 bases between. CDR3 length: 13 amino acids. CDR3 protein: CASSLDGTDTQYF. The CDR3 DNA sequence: TGCGCCAGCAGCTTGGACGGGACAGATACGCAGTATTTT.

J is TRBJ2-3 and V is TRBV9, with 9 bases that match TRBD2. The CDR3 runs to 17 residues. The junction had 9 bases not matched to a gene; V was cut back by 0 bases and J by 4 bases. The V gene's germline CDR1 is SGDLS and CDR2 YYNGEE. The CDR3 protein is CASSVDWRGGLADTQYF. DNA for the CDR3: TGTGCCAGCAGCGTAGATTGGCGGGGGGGTCTCGCAGATACGCAGTATTTT.

CDR3 sequence: CASRDDRDVSYEQYF. In DNA, the CDR3 is TGTGCCAGCAGAGACGACAGGGACGTGTCCTACGAGCAGTACTTC. V gene TRBV7-9 combines with J gene TRBJ2-7; 7 bases align to TRBD1. Germline-derived CDR1 and CDR2 are SEHNR and FQNEAQ (reference sequence). V was clipped by 6 bases and J by 1 base; unmatched bases: 9. There are 15 residues in the CDR3.

This chain joins TRBV11-3 and TRBJ1-1; D is ambiguous. Germline V gene data show CDR1 as SGHNT and CDR2 as YENEEA. V was pared by 4 bases and J by 4 bases, with 16 bases between. The CDR3 is 15 amino acids. The CDR3 DNA is TGTGCCAGCAGCTCCTACGGGGTGGTGGTCACTGAAGCTTTCTTT. It yields the protein CASSSYGVVVTEAFF.

The chain uses TRBV5-1 and TRBJ1-3, with a weak D call TRBD1 (5 bases). The CDR3 extends over 15 amino acids. V lost 0 bases and J lost 2, with 9 bases in between. Germline V gives CDR1 SGHRS, CDR2 YFSETQ. Written as DNA, the CDR3 is TGCGCCAGCAGCTTGGACGGGGGAACTGGAAACACCATATATTTT. Its protein is CASSLDGGTGNTIYF.

The rearrangement uses TRBV4-1 and TRBJ2-7; 13 bases map to TRBD2. Germline V gene lookup returns CDR1 MGHRA and CDR2 YSYEKL. With V trimmed by 3 bases and J by 3 bases, 11 bases remained unmatched. This CDR3 is 18 amino acids long. The CDR3 bases are TGCGCCAGCAGCCAGGAGACTAGCGGGGGGCCAGTGTACTACGAGCAGTACTTC. Translated: CASSQETSGGPVYYEQYF.

The V gene is TRBV19, the J gene TRBJ2-5; 8 positions agree with TRBD2. J gave up 5 bases and V 6 bases, and 11 bases lay outside the gene matches. Germline CDR1 is LNHDA and CDR2 is SQIVND (reference sequence). The CDR3 covers 15 residues. The CDR3 spells CASSLDGGAPETQYF. In nucleotides, the CDR3 is TGTGCCAGTAGCTTGGACGGGGGGGCCCCGGAGACCCAGTACTTC.

V usage is TRBV18 and J usage is TRBJ1-2, with D unresolved. Trimming stripped 0 bases from V and 1 base from J, with 6 bases between. The CDR3 runs to 14 residues. The germline gives CDR1 KGHSH, CDR2 LQKENI. CDR3 protein: CASSPPAVNYGYTF. DNA for the CDR3: TGTGCCAGCTCACCACCAGCTGTTAACTATGGCTACACCTTC.

The V call is TRBV5-4, the J call TRBJ2-6, with unresolved D. V dropped 0 bases and J dropped 1 base, with 5 bases sitting between them. The CDR3 loop spans 15 amino acids. Germline CDR1 reads SGHNT; CDR2 reads YYREEE (reference sequence). CDR3 in amino acids: CASSLALSGANVLTF. In DNA, the CDR3 is TGTGCCAGCAGCTTGGCTCTATCTGGGGCCAACGTCCTGACTTTC.

The V and J genes are TRBV4-3 and TRBJ2-3; perhaps TRBD2 as D (5 bases). The length of the CDR3 is 17 residues. CDR1 is LGHNA, CDR2 YSLEER, per germline. V was cut by 0 bases and J by 6 bases, with 19 bases left in between. Here the CDR3 DNA reads TGCGCCAGCAGCCAAGATAGCGCGGGTTACCCCCGGGATACGCAGTATTTT. Its protein is CASSQDSAGYPRDTQYF.

This chain uses TRBV6-2 or TRBV6-3 with TRBJ1-1; possible D gene TRBD1, 6 bases. The CDR3 length is 13 residues. The germline CDR1 and CDR2 sequences are MNHEY and SVGEGT. V lost 1 base and J lost 6, with 9 bases in between. This CDR3 is CASSYFRTAEAFF. The DNA for the CDR3 is TGTGCCAGCAGTTACTTCCGGACAGCTGAAGCTTTCTTT.

The chain's CDR3 is CASSFGYSGGAIGETQYF. The CDR3 DNA is TGTGCCAGCAGCTTTGGTTATAGCGGGGGGGCCATTGGAGAGACCCAGTACTTC. This rearrangement joins TRBV7-6 to TRBJ2-5; 11 bases map to TRBD2. This CDR3 contains 18 residues. Losses at the gene ends were 3 bases for V and 4 bases for J; bases not matched to a gene: 13. CDR1 SGHVS and CDR2 FNYEAQ come from the germline V gene.

The chain carries TRBV2 and TRBJ1-2; 9 nucleotides line up with TRBD1. V lost 6 bases, J lost 0 bases, and 2 bases stayed unmatched. Germline CDR1 is SNHLY and CDR2 is FYNNEI. This CDR3 region has 14 residues. In DNA form, the CDR3 reads TGTGCCAGCAGACAGGGGGCATCTAACTATGGCTACACCTTC. Protein product: CASRQGASNYGYTF.

This sequence joins TRBV28 and TRBJ2-1; weak D call: TRBD1 (5 bases). The length of the CDR3 is 17 residues. In germline, CDR1 is MDHEN, CDR2 SYDVKM. Trimming stripped 3 bases from V and 5 bases from J, with 20 bases between. CDR3 in amino acids: CASSFSTGHPPDNEQFF. In DNA, the CDR3 is TGTGCCAGCAGTTTCTCTACAGGACATCCACCAGACAATGAGCAGTTCTTC.